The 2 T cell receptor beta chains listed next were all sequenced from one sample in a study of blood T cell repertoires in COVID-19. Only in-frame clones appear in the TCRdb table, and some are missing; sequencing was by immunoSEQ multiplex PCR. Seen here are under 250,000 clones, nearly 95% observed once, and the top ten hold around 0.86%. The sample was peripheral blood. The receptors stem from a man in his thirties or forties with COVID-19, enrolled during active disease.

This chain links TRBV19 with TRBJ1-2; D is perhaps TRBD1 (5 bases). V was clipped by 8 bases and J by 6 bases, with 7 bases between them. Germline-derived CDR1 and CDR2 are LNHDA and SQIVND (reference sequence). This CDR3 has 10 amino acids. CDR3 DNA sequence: TGTGCCAGTTCCAGGGATGGCTACACCTTC. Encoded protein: CASSRDGYTF.

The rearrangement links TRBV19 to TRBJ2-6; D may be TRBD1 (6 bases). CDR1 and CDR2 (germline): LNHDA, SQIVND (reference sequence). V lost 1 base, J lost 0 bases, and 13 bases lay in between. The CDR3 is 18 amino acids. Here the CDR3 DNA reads TGTGCCAGTAGTATAGCGGCAGGGGTTAGCTCTGGGGCCAACGTCCTGACTTTC. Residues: CASSIAAGVSSGANVLTF.